A selection of T cell receptor beta chains follows, all from one sample in a study of Ad26.COV2.S vaccination and SARS-CoV-2 variants. The table came from immunoSEQ multiplex PCR; TCRdb's copy has only in-frame clones and leaves some out. The sample lists hundreds of thousands of clones, around 89% seen once, with 1.5% in the top ten. This specimen was peripheral blood, taken in a trial of Ad26.COV2.S vaccine versus placebo. The receptors originated from a person aged 18-60 years who received the Ad26.COV2.S COVID-19 vaccine or a placebo. The CDR3 runs from the conserved cysteine through the conserved F or W. A D gene is named only where the DNA matches it firmly. Part of the rows lack a size; the others show once, few, many or a class for expanded clones.

j_call: TRBJ1-1; clone_size: .; d_call: .; v_call: TRBV7-8; cdr3_aa: CASRVGENTEAFF; cdr3_nt: TGTGCCAGCAGGGTAGGGGAGAACACTGAAGCTTTCTTT
j_call: TRBJ1-6; clone_size: .; d_call: .; v_call: TRBV4-1; cdr3_aa: CASDDEAPESSYNSPLHF; cdr3_nt: TGCGCCAGCGATGACGAGGCCCCCGAGAGCTCCTATAATTCACCCCTCCACTTT
j_call: TRBJ2-1; clone_size: .; d_call: TRBD2; v_call: TRBV6-5; cdr3_aa: CASSRTSGIYNEQFF; cdr3_nt: TGTGCCAGCAGCCGGACTAGCGGGATCTACAATGAGCAGTTCTTC
j_call: TRBJ2-3; clone_size: .; d_call: TRBD2; v_call: TRBV15; cdr3_aa: CATGRREGPDTQYF; cdr3_nt: TGTGCCACCGGGAGGCGGGAGGGACCAGATACGCAGTATTTT
j_call: TRBJ2-3; clone_size: .; d_call: .; v_call: TRBV19; cdr3_aa: CASSAGTFGGIRSDTQYF; cdr3_nt: TGTGCCAGTAGTGCCGGGACATTTGGAGGGATTAGGTCGGATACGCAGTATTTT
j_call: TRBJ1-5; clone_size: .; d_call: .; v_call: TRBV10-2; cdr3_aa: CASKEGDQINQPQHF; cdr3_nt: TGCGCCAGCAAGGAGGGTGATCAGATAAATCAGCCCCAGCATTTT
j_call: TRBJ2-1; clone_size: .; d_call: .; v_call: TRBV7-9; cdr3_aa: CASSPLSGQQEQFF; cdr3_nt: TGTGCCAGCAGCCCATTGAGTGGTCAACAAGAGCAGTTCTTC
j_call: TRBJ1-2; clone_size: few; d_call: .; v_call: TRBV29-1; cdr3_aa: CSVEDGGMNYGYTF; cdr3_nt: TGCAGCGTTGAAGACGGGGGGATGAACTATGGCTACACCTTC
j_call: TRBJ1-5; clone_size: .; d_call: .; v_call: TRBV6-1; cdr3_aa: CASREGTFSNQPQHF; cdr3_nt: TGTGCCAGCAGGGAAGGGACCTTTAGCAATCAGCCCCAGCATTTT
j_call: TRBJ1-3; clone_size: .; d_call: .; v_call: TRBV6-5; cdr3_aa: CASSYWAGGNTIYF; cdr3_nt: TGTGCCAGCAGTTACTGGGCAGGGGGAAACACCATATATTTT
j_call: TRBJ2-5; clone_size: .; d_call: .; v_call: TRBV2; cdr3_aa: CASSAPLTQYF; cdr3_nt: TGTGCCAGCAGTGCCCCCTTAACCCAGTACTTC
j_call: TRBJ2-3; clone_size: .; d_call: TRBD2; v_call: TRBV29-1; cdr3_aa: CSVAGLAALTDTQYF; cdr3_nt: TGCAGCGTTGCAGGTCTAGCGGCGCTCACAGATACGCAGTATTTT
j_call: TRBJ2-2; clone_size: .; d_call: TRBD1; v_call: TRBV10-3; cdr3_aa: CAIRPWTGPDGNTGELFF; cdr3_nt: TGTGCCATCAGACCTTGGACAGGCCCCGACGGGAACACCGGGGAGCTGTTTTTT
j_call: TRBJ2-1; clone_size: .; d_call: TRBD2; v_call: TRBV2; cdr3_aa: CASSERAGGFNEQFF; cdr3_nt: TGTGCCAGCAGTGAACGGGCGGGAGGGTTCAATGAGCAGTTCTTC
j_call: TRBJ2-3; clone_size: .; d_call: TRBD2; v_call: TRBV19; cdr3_aa: CASSILLAGTTDTQYF; cdr3_nt: TGTGCCAGTAGTATACTACTAGCGGGGACCACAGATACGCAGTATTTT
j_call: TRBJ2-2; clone_size: .; d_call: TRBD1; v_call: TRBV7-8; cdr3_aa: CASSFQGAIGELFF; cdr3_nt: TGTGCCAGCAGCTTTCAGGGGGCGATCGGGGAGCTGTTTTTT
j_call: TRBJ1-6; clone_size: .; d_call: TRBD1; v_call: TRBV7-2; cdr3_aa: CASSLGTGTNSPLHF; cdr3_nt: TGTGCCAGCAGCTTAGGGACAGGGACTAATTCACCCCTCCACTTT
j_call: TRBJ2-5; clone_size: .; d_call: TRBD1; v_call: TRBV5-1; cdr3_aa: CASSIGQGQETQYF; cdr3_nt: TGCGCCAGCAGCATCGGACAGGGCCAAGAGACCCAGTACTTC
j_call: TRBJ2-3; clone_size: .; d_call: .; v_call: TRBV29-1; cdr3_aa: CSAPRGMSTDTQYF; cdr3_nt: TGCAGCGCTCCAAGGGGTATGTCCACAGATACGCAGTATTTT
j_call: TRBJ1-2; clone_size: .; d_call: .; v_call: TRBV2; cdr3_aa: CASNQDRYGYTF; cdr3_nt: TGTGCCAGCAATCAGGACCGCTATGGCTACACCTTC
j_call: TRBJ2-2; clone_size: once; d_call: .; v_call: TRBV5-1; cdr3_aa: CASSLDQRGTGELFF; cdr3_nt: TGCGCCAGCAGCTTGGATCAGCGAGGCACCGGGGAGCTGTTTTTT
j_call: TRBJ2-3; clone_size: .; d_call: .; v_call: TRBV5-4; cdr3_aa: CASSLQGSTDTQYF; cdr3_nt: TGTGCCAGCAGCTTGCAGGGATCCACAGATACGCAGTATTTT
j_call: TRBJ1-2; clone_size: many; d_call: TRBD1; v_call: TRBV7-2; cdr3_aa: CASSLDRARDGYTF; cdr3_nt: TGTGCCAGCAGCTTGGACAGGGCGAGGGATGGCTACACCTTC
j_call: TRBJ1-1; clone_size: .; d_call: .; v_call: TRBV6-5; cdr3_aa: CASSLGTFTEAFF; cdr3_nt: TGTGCCAGCAGCCTTGGGACTTTTACTGAAGCTTTCTTT
j_call: TRBJ1-1; clone_size: .; d_call: .; v_call: TRBV6-5; cdr3_aa: CASSPGVTEAFF; cdr3_nt: TGTGCCAGCAGCCCAGGGGTCACTGAAGCTTTCTTT
j_call: TRBJ2-5; clone_size: .; d_call: TRBD2; v_call: TRBV5-4; cdr3_aa: CASSPGLAGYWETQYF; cdr3_nt: TGTGCCAGCAGCCCGGGACTAGCGGGGTATTGGGAGACCCAGTACTTC
j_call: TRBJ1-2; clone_size: .; d_call: TRBD1; v_call: TRBV6-5; cdr3_aa: CASRRQGTYYGYTF; cdr3_nt: TGTGCCAGCAGAAGACAGGGGACCTACTATGGCTACACCTTC
j_call: TRBJ2-3; clone_size: .; d_call: TRBD1; v_call: TRBV2; cdr3_aa: CASGGQGTSTDTQYF; cdr3_nt: TGTGCCAGCGGGGGACAGGGAACTAGCACAGATACGCAGTATTTT